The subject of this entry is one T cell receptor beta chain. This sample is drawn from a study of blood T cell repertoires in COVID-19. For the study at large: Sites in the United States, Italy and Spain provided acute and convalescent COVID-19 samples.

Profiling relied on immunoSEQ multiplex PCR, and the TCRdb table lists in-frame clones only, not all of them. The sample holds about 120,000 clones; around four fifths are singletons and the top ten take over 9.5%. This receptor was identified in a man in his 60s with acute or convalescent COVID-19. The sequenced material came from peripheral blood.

The CDR3 sequence is CASSMFGITNTEAFF. The CDR3 DNA reads TGTGCCAGTAGTATGTTCGGTATTACGAACACTGAAGCTTTCTTT. The rearrangement joins TRBV19 to TRBJ1-1; D is undetermined. The CDR3 contains 15 residues. Trimming left V 3 bases short and J 1 base short, with 12 bases between. Looked up from germline, CDR1 is LNHDA and CDR2 is SQIVND (reference sequence).